Shown below are 29 T cell receptor beta chains from a single sample sequenced in a study of T cells in Graves' hyperthyroidism and ophthalmopathy. Using RNA transcripts as the source, TCR beta CDR3 regions were amplified. Primed by the HTBI set, a first-round RT-PCR was run on the TCR CDR3. One entry per CDR3 protein results from TCRdb running MiXCR on the multiplex PCR reads. Among 550,000 to 600,000 distinct CDR3 sequences, around 46% were seen once, and the ten largest hold around 20%. The sample comprised peripheral blood or thyroid tissue (not recorded which). The receptors stem from an adult woman with Graves' disease, either hyperthyroidism or ophthalmopathy (not recorded which).

The chain combines TRBV27 with TRBJ1-1, with D hard to call. This CDR3 comprises 13 residues. Trimming shortened V by 3 bases and J by 5 bases, and 10 bases separated the two germline ends. CDR1 is MNHEY, CDR2 SMNVEV, per germline (reference sequence). The CDR3 DNA reads as TGTGCCAGCAGTTTCAATTGGAGGACTGAAGCTTTCTTT. This codes for CASSFNWRTEAFF.

This clonotype has a count of ten or more. The chain combines TRBV7-3 with TRBJ1-1; D gene uncertain. CDR1 is SGHTA and CDR2 is FQGTGA in the germline V gene. There are 13 residues in the CDR3. The V end was cut by 1 base, the J end by 4 bases, with 7 bases between. The CDR3: CASSLRMGTEAFF. The CDR3 bases are TGTGCCAGCAGCTTAAGGATGGGCACTGAAGCTTTCTTT. The full variable domain, completed using reference TRBV7-3 and TRBJ1-1, is GAGVSQTPSNKVTEKGKYVELRCDPISGHTALYWYRQSLGQGPEFLIYFQGTGAADDSGLPNDRFFAVRPEGSVSTLKIQRTERGDSAVYLCASSLRMGTEAFFGQGTRLTVV.

On this clonotype: Germline is not matched at one junction end, which may reflect a read error. V gene TRBV3-1 combines with J gene TRBJ1-6, with D maybe TRBD1 (5 bases). The CDR3 runs to 15 residues. Germline V gives CDR1 LGHDT, CDR2 YNNKEL (reference sequence). For the CDR3, the DNA is TGTGTCAGCAGCCAAGATCAGGGTACCTATTCACCCCTCCACTTT. It translates to CVSSQDQGTYSPLHF.

The chain has TRBV2 and TRBJ2-7, with no clear D. This CDR3 spans 13 amino acids. Germline V CDR1 and CDR2: SNHLY, FYNNEI. V lost 7 bases and J 6 bases, leaving 16 bases between the germline ends. CDR3 amino acids: CASTRDAGSEQYF. CDR3 sequence (DNA): TGTGCCAGCACCAGAGACGCCGGATCCGAGCAGTACTTC.

The rearrangement uses TRBV5-1 and TRBJ1-1; 12 bases are shared with TRBD1. Germline CDR1 and CDR2: SGHRS and YFSETQ. Trimming removed 4 bases from V and 5 bases from J; junction bases left unmatched: 9. This CDR3 comprises 16 residues. The chain's CDR3 is CASSAGTGGRWTEAFF. DNA for the CDR3: TGCGCCAGCAGCGCCGGGACAGGGGGCAGGTGGACTGAAGCTTTCTTT. The full variable domain, its missing parts supplied by reference TRBV5-1 and TRBJ1-1, is KAGVTQTPRYLIKTRGQQVTLSCSPISGHRSVSWYQQTPGQGLQFLFEYFSETQRNKGNFPGRFSGRQFSNSRSEMNVSTLELGDSALYLCASSAGTGGRWTEAFFGQGTRLTVV.

There are many counts of this clonotype. DNA for the CDR3: TGCGCCAGCAGCTTGGATGGGGTAGCGATCTCCTACGAGCAGTACTTC. Translation gives CASSLDGVAISYEQYF. The J gene is TRBJ2-7, the V gene TRBV5-1; D is perhaps TRBD2 (5 bases). The CDR3 totals 16 residues. The germline CDR1 and CDR2 sequences are SGHRS and YFSETQ. V was pared by 0 bases and J by 0 bases, with 13 bases between.

The chain joins TRBV7-9 to TRBJ1-1, with D maybe TRBD1 (6 bases). Per the germline V gene, CDR1 is SEHNR and CDR2 is FQNEAQ (reference sequence). The CDR3 runs to 13 residues. The V gene lost 5 bases and the J gene lost 5 bases, with 12 bases spanning the gap. This chain's CDR3 is CASSLLQGTEAFF. CDR3 nucleotides: TGTGCCAGCAGCCTACTACAGGGAACTGAAGCTTTCTTT.

The chain combines TRBV25-1 with TRBJ1-1; the D gene is possibly TRBD1 (5 bases). This CDR3 contains 14 residues. CDR1 is MGHDK, CDR2 SYGVNS, per germline. Trimming left V 7 bases short and J 5 bases short, with 17 bases between. CDR3 sequence reads: CASTLNRYRTEAFF. DNA for the CDR3: TGTGCCAGCACGTTAAACAGGTATCGGACTGAAGCTTTCTTT. The full variable domain, in which reference TRBV25-1 and TRBJ1-1 provide the parts outside the CDR3, is EADIYQTPRYLVIGTGKKITLECSQTMGHDKMYWYQQDPGMELHLIHYSYGVNSTEKGDLSSESTVSRIRTEHFPLTLESARPSHTSQYLCASTLNRYRTEAFFGQGTRLTVV.

The rearrangement links TRBV29-1 to TRBJ1-5; 7 nucleotides align to TRBD1. After removal of 5 bases from V and 8 bases from J, the junction contained 18 bases not matched to a gene. Looked up from germline, CDR1 is SQVTM and CDR2 is ANQGSEA. This CDR3 has 16 amino acids. The CDR3 DNA reads as TGCAGCGTTTCTCTGGGACAGAAGGGGGTGTTGGAGCCCCAGCATTTT. The encoded protein is CSVSLGQKGVLEPQHF. The full variable domain, in which reference TRBV29-1 and TRBJ1-5 provide the parts outside the CDR3, is SAVISQKPSRDICQRGTSLTIQCQVDSQVTMMFWYRQQPGQSLTLIATANQGSEATYESGFVIDKFPISRPNLTFSTLTVSNMSPEDSSIYLCSVSLGQKGVLEPQHFGDGTRLSIL.

This clonotype was counted between two and nine times. The chain is built from TRBV3-1 and TRBJ1-2; D gene uncertain. Germline V gene data show CDR1 as LGHDT and CDR2 as YNNKEL (reference sequence). This CDR3 is 16 amino acids long. Trimming took 0 bases from V and 2 from J, leaving 13 bases between them. The CDR3 bases are TGTGCCAGCAGCCAAGATAAGGCAGGAAGAAACTATGGCTACACCTTC. This codes for CASSQDKAGRNYGYTF.

Only a few counts were recorded for this clonotype. The gene calls are TRBV15 and TRBJ2-1; D is possibly TRBD1 (6 bases). The CDR3 has 14 residues. Germline V gene sequence: CDR1 LNHNV, CDR2 YYDKDF (reference sequence). Trimming took 0 bases from V and 5 from J, leaving 8 bases between them. The CDR3 sequence is CATSREDSNNEQFF. The CDR3 DNA reads TGTGCCACCAGCAGAGAGGACAGCAACAATGAGCAGTTCTTC.

The chain is built from TRBV20-1 and TRBJ1-4; D gene uncertain. The CDR3 length is 12 residues. V shed 7 bases and J shed 5 bases, with 11 bases lying between them. CDR1 and CDR2 (germline): DFQATT, SNEGSKA (reference sequence). CDR3 nucleotide sequence: TGCAGTGTTCACCTCGACAATGAAAAACTGTTTTTT. Translating it yields CSVHLDNEKLFF.

Ten or more counts support this clonotype. The V call is TRBV10-3, the J call TRBJ1-1, with 7 bases matching TRBD1. Germline-derived CDR1 and CDR2 are ENHRY and SYGVKD. After removal of 1 base from V and 5 bases from J, the junction contained 4 bases not matched to a gene. CDR3 length: 14 residues. The CDR3 DNA reads TGTGCCATCAGTGAGTTCCAGGGACAGACTGAAGCTTTCTTT. It codes for CAISEFQGQTEAFF.

This clonotype showed up just a few times. The chain combines TRBV29-1 with TRBJ2-7, with 8 bases identical to TRBD2. The J call may be incorrect, as the DNA end agrees better with TRBJ2-5. The CDR3 runs to 13 residues. The germline V gene has CDR1 SQVTM and CDR2 ANQGSEA. Written as DNA, the CDR3 is TGCAGCGTTGAAGGTCTAGCGGGAGAGACCCAGTACTTC. Encoded protein: CSVEGLAGETQYF.

This clonotype was recorded many times. V gene TRBV18 combines with J gene TRBJ1-5, with D uncertain. V lost 5 bases and J lost 5, with 13 bases in between. From germline, CDR1 is KGHSH and CDR2 LQKENI. The CDR3 is made up of 14 amino acids. DNA for the CDR3: TGTGCCAGCTCAGGGTCTTTGGGCGATCAGCCCCAGCATTTT. Translation: CASSGSLGDQPQHF.

This clonotype has a single count. The genes are TRBV10-3 and TRBJ1-1; no definite D call. V was cut by 0 bases and J by 7 bases, with 9 bases left in between. In germline, CDR1 is ENHRY, CDR2 SYGVKD. The CDR3 length is 13 residues. CDR3 DNA: TGTGCCATCAGTGAGTCCGGGGAGTTTGAAGCTTTCTTT. Its translation is CAISESGEFEAFF.

This chain joins TRBV2 and TRBJ2-2; possibly TRBD2 for D (6 bases). Trimming shortened V by 8 bases and J by 5 bases, and 15 bases separated the two germline ends. Per germline, CDR1 SNHLY and CDR2 FYNNEI. This CDR3 contains 14 residues. The CDR3 region is CASGKGTRTGELFF. The DNA of the CDR3 is TGTGCCAGCGGGAAGGGGACTCGGACCGGGGAGCTGTTTTTT. Full variable domain (outside the CDR3, taken from reference TRBV2 and TRBJ2-2): EPEVTQTPSHQVTQMGQEVILRCVPISNHLYFYWYRQILGQKVEFLVSFYNNEISEKSEIFDDQFSVERPDGSNFTLKIRSTKLEDSAMYFCASGKGTRTGELFFGEGSRLTVL.

The chain recombines TRBV27 with TRBJ2-7; a possible D gene is TRBD2 (6 bases). From germline, CDR1 is MNHEY and CDR2 SMNVEV (reference sequence). V was trimmed by 5 bases and J by 7 bases, leaving 15 bases between them. The CDR3 totals 13 residues. CDR3 region: CASSLGTSQEQYF. The CDR3 DNA reads TGTGCCAGCAGTCTCGGGACTTCCCAGGAGCAGTACTTC.

This clonotype was recorded at least ten times. The chain links TRBV4-2 to TRBJ2-7; weak D call: TRBD1 (5 bases). CDR3 length equals 15 residues. Deletions cut 0 bases from V and 4 bases from J, with 13 bases between. Germline V CDR1 and CDR2: LGHNA, YNFKEQ. The CDR3 DNA sequence: TGTGCCAGCAGCCAAGATTTGCAGGGTCGGTACGAGCAGTACTTC. This translates into CASSQDLQGRYEQYF.

This clonotype was detected ten times or more. The V gene is TRBV7-9, the J gene TRBJ1-4; a possible D gene is TRBD1 (6 bases). The CDR3 spans 14 residues. Germline CDR1 and CDR2: SEHNR and FQNEAQ (reference sequence). V was cut by 5 bases and J by 7 bases, with 14 bases left in between. DNA of the CDR3: TGTGCCAGCAGCCTTGACAGGAGGAGTGAAAAACTGTTTTTT. This encodes CASSLDRRSEKLFF. Using reference TRBV7-9 and TRBJ1-4 for the parts outside the CDR3, the full variable domain is DTGVSQNPRHKITKRGQNVTFRCDPISEHNRLYWYRQTLGQGPEFLTYFQNEAQLEKSRLLSDRFSAERPKGSFSTLEIQRTEQGDSAMYLCASSLDRRSEKLFFGSGTQLSVL.

The V call is TRBV19, the J call TRBJ1-1, with unresolved D. The ends were cut back, 5 bases at V and 0 bases at J, with 13 bases in the middle. The CDR3 totals 15 residues. The germline V gene encodes CDR1 LNHDA and CDR2 SQIVND (reference sequence). This CDR3 reads CASSFGGGMNTEAFF. The DNA of the CDR3 is TGTGCCAGTAGTTTCGGAGGAGGTATGAACACTGAAGCTTTCTTT.

The rearrangement joins TRBV7-9 to TRBJ2-5; 12 bases fit TRBD1. Germline V gives CDR1 SEHNR, CDR2 FQNEAQ (reference sequence). The CDR3 contains 17 residues. The junction had 8 bases not matched to a gene; V was cut back by 2 bases and J by 4 bases. CDR3 sequence reads: CASSLSSGTGGGETQYF. The DNA for the CDR3 is TGTGCCAGCAGCTTATCGTCCGGGACAGGGGGCGGAGAGACCCAGTACTTC.

This clonotype was recorded at least ten times. The rearrangement links TRBV20-1 to TRBJ2-7, with 8 bases identical to TRBD2. The CDR3 spans 14 residues. Germline CDR1 and CDR2: DFQATT and SNEGSKA (reference sequence). The junction had 7 bases not matched to a gene; V was cut back by 5 bases and J by 1 base. CDR3 region: CSAAGLALSYEQYF. The CDR3, as DNA: TGCAGTGCTGCCGGACTAGCCCTTTCCTACGAGCAGTACTTC.

This clonotype was recorded at least ten times. This chain connects TRBV5-1 to TRBJ2-7; D unclear. Trimming took 0 bases from V and 2 from J, leaving 9 bases between them. The CDR3 covers 14 residues. Germline V gene sequence: CDR1 SGHRS, CDR2 YFSETQ. CDR3 nucleotide sequence: TGCGCCAGCAGCTTGGAGGCAGGAACCTACGAGCAGTACTTC. Protein sequence: CASSLEAGTYEQYF.

This clonotype was picked up many times. The rearrangement links TRBV2 to TRBJ1-6; D gene uncertain. Trimming took 8 bases from V and 8 from J, leaving 13 bases between them. CDR1 and CDR2 from the germline V gene are SNHLY and FYNNEI. The CDR3 extends over 13 amino acids. The CDR3 region is CASGRTQDSPLHF. CDR3 coding DNA: TGTGCCAGCGGGCGGACCCAGGATTCACCCCTCCACTTT.

This clonotype was observed many times. The chain uses TRBV5-1 and TRBJ2-7; the D call may be TRBD1 or TRBD2 (6 bases each). From germline, CDR1 is SGHRS and CDR2 YFSETQ. The V end was cut by 4 bases, the J end by 2 bases, with 16 bases between. The length of the CDR3 is 15 residues. The CDR3 DNA reads as TGCGCCAGCAGCCCACGGGACACGGGGGCCTACGAGCAGTACTTC. Amino acid sequence: CASSPRDTGAYEQYF.

This clonotype was recorded once. A much larger clone differs by one base, so this may be a read error. This sequence joins TRBV12-3 or TRBV12-4 and TRBJ1-5, with 7 positions matching TRBD1. This CDR3 is built from 13 residues. The junction had 6 bases not matched to a gene; V was cut back by 6 bases and J by 7 bases. The CDR3 spells CASRAGGRQPQHF. For the CDR3, the DNA is TGTGCCAGCAGGGCAGGGGGACGGCAGCCCCAGCATTTT.

Comment on this clonotype: A much larger clone lies one base from this, so it may be a read error. The chain joins TRBV4-1 to TRBJ1-2; unclear D gene. Trimming removed 0 bases from V and 3 bases from J, with 8 bases in between. The CDR3 sequence is 14 residues long. CDR1 MGHRA and CDR2 YSYEKL come from the germline V gene. CDR3 protein: CASSQEGGDYGYTF. In nucleotides, the CDR3 is TGCGCCAGCAGCCAAGAAGGCGGCGACTATGGCTACACCTTC.

The V and J genes are TRBV5-1 and TRBJ1-1; D is ambiguous. Trimming removed 4 bases from V and 1 base from J, with 11 bases in between. The CDR3 sequence is 14 residues long. Germline V gene lookup returns CDR1 SGHRS and CDR2 YFSETQ. The CDR3 sequence: CASSTDLGNTEAFF. CDR3 DNA sequence: TGCGCCAGCAGCACGGACTTGGGGAACACTGAAGCTTTCTTT.